Shown below are 4 T cell receptor beta chains from a single sample sequenced in a study of cytomegalovirus exposure and HLA in healthy donors. Primers: 60 Vbeta forward and 13 Jbeta reverse. Sequencing used immunoSEQ multiplex PCR; TCRdb keeps in-frame clones, though not all of them. The top ten clones hold 2% to 2.5% of a sample with some 180,000 clones, around 85% of them seen once. Sequencing was performed on PBMCs. The receptors originated from a male donor in good health and CMV-seronegative.

The CDR3 DNA is TGTGCCAGTAGTATTGCTCAGCGGGGGAACAATGAGCAGTTCTTC. Translated, it gives CASSIAQRGNNEQFF. This chain connects TRBV19 to TRBJ2-1; 8 bases agree with TRBD2. The CDR3 runs 15 residues. The trim removed 3 bases at V and 5 bases at J, leaving 6 bases unmatched. Germline assignment: CDR1 LNHDA and CDR2 SQIVND (reference sequence).

The chain carries TRBV7-8 and TRBJ2-7; unclear D gene. Trimming removed 4 bases from V and 1 base from J, with 8 bases in between. Germline values: CDR1 SGHVS, CDR2 FQNEAQ. The length of the CDR3 is 13 residues. CDR3 in amino acids: CASSYRPSYEQYF. CDR3 in DNA: TGTGCCAGCAGCTACAGACCATCCTACGAGCAGTACTTC.

This chain connects TRBV11-2 to TRBJ1-4; a possible D gene is TRBD1 (5 bases). Between the trimmed V and J ends, which lost 5 bases and 8 bases, there was a span of 18 bases. CDR3 length equals 15 residues. The germline V gene has CDR1 SGHAT and CDR2 FQNNGV. Written as DNA, the CDR3 is TGTGCCAGCAGCCGGGGGGAGGGAGGACGGGAAAAACTGTTTTTT. Residues: CASSRGEGGREKLFF.

This chain uses TRBV6-5 with TRBJ1-2, with 7 bases identical to TRBD1. Germline lookup yields CDR1 MNHEY and CDR2 SVGAGI. The trim removed 6 bases at V and 2 bases at J, leaving 3 bases unmatched. The CDR3 runs to 13 residues. The CDR3 loop is CASRSGQNYGYTF. The CDR3 region has the DNA TGTGCCAGCAGGTCGGGACAGAACTATGGCTACACCTTC.